The 25 T cell receptor beta chains listed next were all sequenced from one sample in a study of shared clonotypes between healthy human individuals. Sequencing was performed with immunoSEQ multiplex PCR; in TCRdb, only in-frame clones are kept and a portion is missing. The sample has approximately 2,000,000 clones; about 94% are singletons. It was CD45RO-negative cells, positively selected for CCR7, that made up naive CD8 cells, with terminally differentiated effector memory CD45RA+ cells excluded. The sequencing input was naive CD8+ T cells from PBMCs. These receptor sequences come from a man between 18 and 29 years old in good health. Some clones in this sample may be carry-over from other donors' samples.

This chain links TRBV5-4 with TRBJ2-2, with D perhaps assigned TRBD1 or TRBD2 (6 bases each). In germline, CDR1 is SGHNT, CDR2 YYREEE (reference sequence). V lost 1 base and J 2 bases, leaving 24 bases between the germline ends. This CDR3 contains 20 residues. This CDR3 reads CASSLWQGSLVGGNTGELFF. The CDR3 nucleotides read TGTGCCAGCAGCTTGTGGCAGGGGAGTTTGGTGGGAGGAAACACCGGGGAGCTGTTTTTT.

This clone was picked up one time. This chain joins TRBV19 and TRBJ1-1; D not certain. The V end lost 5 bases, the J end lost 3 bases, and 16 bases lay between the germline ends. The CDR3 length is 15 residues. Germline CDR1 and CDR2: LNHDA and SQIVND (reference sequence). This chain's CDR3 is CASSPTRRMDTEAFF. CDR3 nucleotides: TGTGCCAGTAGTCCCACCAGACGGATGGACACTGAAGCTTTCTTT.

In its sample, this clone was seen once. The chain recombines TRBV9 with TRBJ2-5; the match to TRBD2 covers 14 bases. Germline CDR1 is SGDLS and CDR2 is YYNGEE. J was trimmed by 5 bases and V by 0 bases; bases with no gene match: 0. The CDR3 sequence is 15 residues long. The CDR3 sequence: CASSVGTSGRETQYF. The CDR3 nucleotides are TGTGCCAGCAGCGTAGGGACTAGCGGGAGGGAGACCCAGTACTTC.

Comments on this clone: Other DNA sequences within the sample encode an identical CDR3. The chain is built from TRBV30 and TRBJ2-7; TRBD2 aligns across 7 bases. V shed 2 bases, J shed 0 bases, and the junction held 4 bases outside the gene matches. CDR1 is GTSNPN and CDR2 is SVGIG in the germline V gene (reference sequence). The CDR3 spans 14 residues. CDR3 amino acids: CAWSRGGYSYEQYF. As DNA, the CDR3 is TGTGCCTGGAGTAGGGGAGGGTACTCCTACGAGCAGTACTTC.

The genes are TRBV28 and TRBJ2-3, with D perhaps matching TRBD2 (6 bases). Trimming removed 3 bases at V and 3 bases at J, with 10 bases between. The CDR3 length is 14 residues. Germline V CDR1 and CDR2: MDHEN, SYDVKM. As DNA, the CDR3 is TGTGCCAGCAGTTTTCACGGGAGAACAGATACGCAGTATTTT. It yields the protein CASSFHGRTDTQYF.

The chain joins TRBV28 to TRBJ2-3; D is uncertain. This CDR3 is 16 amino acids long. The germline gives CDR1 MDHEN, CDR2 SYDVKM. V lost 2 bases to trimming and J lost 6 bases, with 18 bases between them. The CDR3 DNA reads TGTGCCAGCAGTTTAAGGGCCAGTATTCTATCTGATACGCAGTATTTT. Amino acids: CASSLRASILSDTQYF.

The chain employs TRBV11-2 and TRBJ2-1; D tentatively fits TRBD1 or TRBD2 (5 bases each). Trimming took 1 base from V and 4 from J, leaving 11 bases between them. This CDR3 is built from 15 residues. Germline V gene data show CDR1 as SGHAT and CDR2 as FQNNGV. The CDR3 sequence is CASSLGRDGYNEQFF. CDR3 bases: TGTGCCAGCAGCTTAGGTCGGGACGGATACAATGAGCAGTTCTTC. The full variable domain, completed using reference TRBV11-2 and TRBJ2-1, is EAGVAQSPRYKIIEKRQSVAFWCNPISGHATLYWYQQILGQGPKLLIQFQNNGVVDDSQLPKDRFSAERLKGVDSTLKIQPAKLEDSAVYLCASSLGRDGYNEQFFGPGTRLTVL.

This clone was observed a handful of times. This sequence joins TRBV19 and TRBJ1-1, with 9 nucleotides matching TRBD1. The V gene's germline CDR1 is LNHDA and CDR2 SQIVND (reference sequence). After removal of 5 bases from V and 4 bases from J, the junction contained 11 bases not matched to a gene. This CDR3 spans 16 amino acids. The CDR3 loop reads CASSHPLGQGSTEAFF. In DNA, the CDR3 is TGTGCCAGTAGTCACCCCCTCGGACAGGGGAGCACTGAAGCTTTCTTT.

This rearrangement joins TRBV5-1 to TRBJ2-1; 12 bases agree with TRBD2. V gave up 7 bases and J gave up 3 bases; unmatched junction bases: 8. Per the germline V gene, CDR1 is SGHRS and CDR2 is YFSETQ. CDR3 length: 16 amino acids. The CDR3 protein is CASGLAGQTGYNEQFF. CDR3 in DNA: TGCGCCAGCGGACTAGCGGGACAAACTGGCTACAATGAGCAGTTCTTC.

This chain uses TRBV30 with TRBJ1-1; D might be TRBD1 (6 bases). This CDR3 contains 11 residues. Germline assignment: CDR1 GTSNPN and CDR2 SVGIG (reference sequence). V lost 7 bases to trimming and J lost 7 bases, with 13 bases between them. The CDR3 is CASSRGGEAFF. As DNA, the CDR3 is TGTGCCTCGTCCAGGGGCGGTGAAGCTTTCTTT.

This clone was found once. V and J are TRBV6-5 and TRBJ2-5; the D gene is possibly TRBD2 (6 bases). The germline V and J ends were trimmed by 2 bases and 4 bases, with 17 bases remaining between them. Germline V gives CDR1 MNHEY, CDR2 SVGAGI. This CDR3 contains 16 residues. The CDR3 bases are TGTGCCAGCAGTTACAGCGGGCAGGCTCGGGGAGAGACCCAGTACTTC. It codes for CASSYSGQARGETQYF.

The gene calls are TRBV7-2 and TRBJ2-2, with D maybe TRBD2 (5 bases). This CDR3 contains 14 residues. The germline CDR1 and CDR2 sequences are SGHTA and FQGNSA. Between the trimmed V and J ends, which lost 5 bases and 6 bases, there was a span of 13 bases. CDR3 amino acids: CASSPRGAAGELFF. The CDR3 DNA follows: TGTGCCAGCAGCCCCCGGGGAGCTGCCGGGGAGCTGTTTTTT. Drawing the rest from reference TRBV7-2 and TRBJ2-2, the complete variable domain is GAGVSQSPSNKVTEKGKDVELRCDPISGHTALYWYRQSLGQGLEFLIYFQGNSAPDKSGLPSDRFSAERTGGSVSTLTIQRTQQEDSAVYLCASSPRGAAGELFFGEGSRLTVL.

V is TRBV28 and J is TRBJ2-7; 9 positions match TRBD2. The ends lost 6 bases at V and 0 bases at J; junction bases unmatched: 6. The CDR3 is 15 amino acids. CDR1 is MDHEN, CDR2 SYDVKM, per germline. The CDR3 loop reads CASSRETSGSYEQYF. For the CDR3, the DNA is TGTGCCAGCAGCCGAGAGACTAGCGGCTCCTACGAGCAGTACTTC.

This chain links TRBV27 with TRBJ1-1; unclear D gene. This CDR3 is built from 16 residues. CDR1 is MNHEY, CDR2 SMNVEV, per germline (reference sequence). The V end lost 6 bases, the J end lost 7 bases, and 24 bases lay between the germline ends. Here the CDR3 DNA reads TGTGCCAGCAGGAGGGTGGGAGCAGTCGGAGGGATTGAAGCTTTCTTT. Protein product: CASRRVGAVGGIEAFF.

Only a few counts were recorded for this clone. This chain joins TRBV29-1 and TRBJ1-1; D ambiguous. The CDR3 spans 13 residues. V lost 4 bases and J lost 2, with 11 bases in between. The germline CDR1 and CDR2 sequences are SQVTM and ANQGSEA. The CDR3 DNA sequence: TGCAGCGTTGTAGGGCTAACAAACACTGAAGCTTTCTTT. Protein product: CSVVGLTNTEAFF. Supplemented by reference TRBV29-1 and TRBJ1-1, the full variable domain reads SAVISQKPSRDICQRGTSLTIQCQVDSQVTMMFWYRQQPGQSLTLIATANQGSEATYESGFVIDKFPISRPNLTFSTLTVSNMSPEDSSIYLCSVVGLTNTEAFFGQGTRLTVV.

The gene calls are TRBV7-9 and TRBJ1-5; perhaps TRBD1 as D (5 bases). Germline V gene lookup returns CDR1 SEHNR and CDR2 FQNEAQ (reference sequence). Trimming cost V 0 bases and J 0 bases, with 9 bases left between them. CDR3 length: 16 amino acids. The CDR3 sequence is CASSLARGDSNQPQHF. The CDR3 region has the DNA TGTGCCAGCAGCTTAGCGCGAGGGGATAGCAATCAGCCCCAGCATTTT.

The chain recombines TRBV5-1 with TRBJ1-1; D might be TRBD1 (6 bases). Trimming pared 4 bases from V and 4 bases from J, leaving 17 bases between. Per the germline V gene, CDR1 is SGHRS and CDR2 is YFSETQ. The CDR3 totals 15 residues. CDR3 coding DNA: TGCGCCAGCAGCCCAGGATTGTCCAGGGGCACTGAAGCTTTCTTT. As protein: CASSPGLSRGTEAFF.

This clone was counted once. The same CDR3 arises from other DNA sequences in this sample as well. This sequence joins TRBV5-1 and TRBJ2-7; TRBD1 matches at 8 bases. J gave up 4 bases and V 0 bases, and 9 bases lay outside the gene matches. Germline V gene lookup returns CDR1 SGHRS and CDR2 YFSETQ. This CDR3 is 16 amino acids long. CDR3 sequence: CASSLGQGARGYEQYF. For the CDR3, the DNA is TGCGCCAGCAGCTTGGGGCAGGGGGCACGTGGATACGAGCAGTACTTC.

The chain couples TRBV27 to TRBJ1-5; possibly TRBD1 for D (5 bases). Trimming cost V 6 bases and J 1 base, with 10 bases left between them. CDR1 is MNHEY, CDR2 SMNVEV, per germline (reference sequence). The CDR3 has 14 amino acids. The CDR3 spells CASRGRASNQPQHF. The CDR3, as DNA: TGTGCCAGCAGGGGCAGGGCGAGCAATCAGCCCCAGCATTTT.

The J gene is TRBJ1-1, the V gene TRBV27; D is perhaps TRBD1 (6 bases). The CDR3 runs 15 residues. Germline V lookup: CDR1 MNHEY, CDR2 SMNVEV (reference sequence). Trimming removed 5 bases from V and 5 bases from J, with 18 bases in between. CDR3 amino acids: CASSRDTETGTEAFF. CDR3 DNA: TGTGCCAGCAGTAGGGACACCGAAACGGGGACTGAAGCTTTCTTT.

The sample holds one count of this clone. The J gene is TRBJ2-7, the V gene TRBV5-1, with D unclear. Trimming cost V 7 bases and J 6 bases, with 8 bases left between them. This CDR3 is built from 10 residues. Germline-derived CDR1 and CDR2 are SGHRS and YFSETQ. The CDR3 here is CASADFEQYF. In DNA form, the CDR3 reads TGCGCCAGCGCCGACTTCGAGCAGTACTTC.

The chain uses TRBV9 and TRBJ2-2; D unclear. Per germline, CDR1 SGDLS and CDR2 YYNGEE. The CDR3 totals 15 residues. Trimming took off 0 bases at V and 0 bases at J, with 6 bases between the two ends. CDR3 nucleotide sequence: TGTGCCAGCAGCGTAGCCCAGGCGAACACCGGGGAGCTGTTTTTT. Protein product: CASSVAQANTGELFF.

This clone was recorded only once. The chain joins TRBV9 to TRBJ2-7, with 7 bases lining up with TRBD2. The CDR3 has 13 amino acids. The germline V gene encodes CDR1 SGDLS and CDR2 YYNGEE. V lost 0 bases and J lost 6; bases outside the gene matches: 3. CDR3 nucleotides: TGTGCCAGCAGCGTAGCGGGGGGATTCGAGCAGTACTTC. Residues: CASSVAGGFEQYF.

This sequence joins TRBV14 and TRBJ1-2; perhaps TRBD1 as D (6 bases). CDR1 SGHDN and CDR2 FVKESK come from the germline V gene. CDR3 length: 14 amino acids. Trimming took off 3 bases at V and 2 bases at J, with 10 bases between the two ends. In DNA form, the CDR3 reads TGTGCCAGCAGCCATGCGGGGGGCAACTATGGCTACACCTTC. Its protein product is CASSHAGGNYGYTF.

The chain couples TRBV7-8 to TRBJ1-2; 7 bases fit TRBD1. CDR1 is SGHVS and CDR2 is FQNEAQ in the germline V gene. Trimming removed 5 bases from V and 4 bases from J; junction bases left unmatched: 10. This CDR3 region has 15 residues. CDR3 in amino acids: CASSESTGVGYGYTF. The CDR3 DNA sequence: TGTGCCAGCAGCGAAAGTACAGGGGTGGGCTATGGCTACACCTTC.